Listed below are T cell receptor beta chains from one sample, sequenced in a study of T cells in Graves' hyperthyroidism and ophthalmopathy. TCRdb analysed the multiplex PCR reads with MiXCR anew, one entry per CDR3 protein. In the table there are approximately 410,000 distinct CDR3 sequences, roughly an eighth of which are singletons. What was sequenced was blood. Receptor source: a woman aged 18-35 years with Graves' hyperthyroidism. Each CDR3 is given with its conserved first and last residue.

V gene,CDR3 length,CDR3 protein
TRBV11-3,15,CASSLVAGGPGTQYF
TRBV7-8,15,CASSSGNRVVSPLHF
TRBV30,18,CAWSVLPINDLSGNTIYF
TRBV6-4,14,CASSDGQGADTQYF
TRBV30,12,CAWSMTEVEQYF
TRBV4-1,16,CASSPMGGTNLYEQYF
TRBV20-1,12,CSAREGGREQYF
TRBV7-2,16,CASSLVRTPTQREQYF
TRBV7-2,13,CASSPLSVHEQYF
TRBV5-1,15,CASSLRGGNYNEQFF
TRBV12-3/TRBV12-4,16,CASSLSAGLRTDTQYF